The text below deals with one T cell receptor (beta chain). Generated by immunoSEQ multiplex PCR, the TCRdb table keeps only in-frame clones and is missing some. The sample carries roughly 16,000 clones, about 69% recorded once. There are 13 residues in the CDR3. V dropped 5 bases and J dropped 2; count of bases not matched to a gene: 2. The germline gives CDR1 SNHLY, CDR2 FYNNEI. This record belongs to a study of PD-1 and CTLA-4 blockade in melanoma. The input for sequencing was CD8+ T cells from peripheral blood, taken before anti-PD-1 treatment. The chain combines TRBV2 with TRBJ1-1; 7 nucleotides line up with TRBD1. The source is a human donor with melanoma. The CDR3 loop reads CASSNRGNTEAFF. The CDR3, as DNA: TGTGCCAGCAGTAACAGGGGTAACACTGAAGCTTTCTTT. The full variable domain, rest sourced from reference TRBV2 and TRBJ1-1, is EPEVTQTPSHQVTQMGQEVILRCVPISNHLYFYWYRQILGQKVEFLVSFYNNEISEKSEIFDDQFSVERPDGSNFTLKIRSTKLEDSAMYFCASSNRGNTEAFFGQGTRLTVV.